These 20 T cell receptor beta chains came from one sample sequenced in a study of T cells in Graves' hyperthyroidism and ophthalmopathy. Regions amplified from RNA transcripts were the TCR beta CDR3 regions. TCR CDR3 underwent first-round RT-PCR with the HTBI primer set. A single record per CDR3 protein comes from TCRdb applying MiXCR to the multiplex PCR reads. The sample carries 500,000 to 600,000 distinct CDR3 sequences, approximately 44% recorded once. Sequencing was carried out using peripheral blood or thyroid tissue (not recorded which). These receptors all come from a woman aged 18 to 35 with Graves' hyperthyroidism.

This clonotype appeared many times. The rearrangement joins TRBV7-9 to TRBJ1-2; no firm D call. This CDR3 contains 13 residues. Per germline, CDR1 SEHNR and CDR2 FQNEAQ (reference sequence). The germline V and J ends were trimmed by 7 bases and 4 bases, with 13 bases remaining between them. CDR3 in amino acids: CASTPSYGYGYTF. CDR3 nucleotides: TGTGCCAGCACCCCATCGTATGGCTATGGCTACACCTTC.

This clonotype was seen repeatedly, ten times or more. The CDR3 is CSAEGDKQETQYF. For the CDR3, the DNA is TGCAGTGCTGAGGGGGACAAGCAAGAGACCCAGTACTTC. This chain joins TRBV20-1 and TRBJ2-5, with D perhaps matching TRBD1 (6 bases). There are 13 residues in the CDR3. With 5 bases removed from V and 2 bases from J, the gap between germline ends came to 12 bases. Germline V lookup: CDR1 DFQATT, CDR2 SNEGSKA (reference sequence).

The chain employs TRBV20-1 and TRBJ1-1, with D perhaps TRBD1 (5 bases). V gave up 2 bases and J gave up 4 bases, with 20 bases separating them. This CDR3 is 16 amino acids long. Germline V gives CDR1 DFQATT, CDR2 SNEGSKA (reference sequence). CDR3 DNA: TGCAGTGCTAGACTTACGGGAAGGGGATTGGGCACTGAAGCTTTCTTT. Amino acids: CSARLTGRGLGTEAFF.

V and J are TRBV2 and TRBJ2-3; D might be TRBD1 (5 bases). The germline V and J ends were trimmed by 4 bases and 5 bases, with 16 bases remaining between them. This CDR3 is built from 15 residues. From germline, CDR1 is SNHLY and CDR2 FYNNEI. The CDR3 protein is CASSATDTTLDTQYF. CDR3 sequence (DNA): TGTGCCAGCAGTGCTACGGACACAACTCTAGATACGCAGTATTTT.

At least ten counts were recorded for this clonotype. V is TRBV5-5 and J is TRBJ2-7; 8 positions match TRBD2. Losses at the gene ends were 6 bases for V and 2 bases for J; bases not matched to a gene: 4. This CDR3 has 13 amino acids. The germline V gene encodes CDR1 SGHKS and CDR2 YYEKEE (reference sequence). The CDR3: CASTSGLTYEQYF. The CDR3 DNA follows: TGTGCCAGCACTAGCGGGCTGACCTACGAGCAGTACTTC.

This sequence joins TRBV29-1 and TRBJ1-2; D remains ambiguous. The CDR3 contains 13 residues. V shed 6 bases and J shed 2 bases, with 13 bases lying between them. The V gene's germline CDR1 is SQVTM and CDR2 ANQGSEA. The CDR3 reads CSVGRRMNYGYTF. Here the CDR3 DNA reads TGCAGCGTAGGTCGCAGGATGAACTATGGCTACACCTTC.

This chain links TRBV19 with TRBJ2-7; D not certain. The CDR3 totals 13 residues. Germline V lookup: CDR1 LNHDA, CDR2 SQIVND (reference sequence). V dropped 5 bases and J dropped 4 bases, with 12 bases sitting between them. Here the CDR3 reads CASSEFGGYEQYF. CDR3 nucleotides: TGTGCCAGTAGTGAATTCGGCGGATACGAGCAGTACTTC.

The rearrangement links TRBV7-9 to TRBJ2-6; tentatively, D is TRBD2 (6 bases). The CDR3 has 15 amino acids. Germline V gene lookup returns CDR1 SEHNR and CDR2 FQNEAQ (reference sequence). V lost 9 bases and J 5 bases, leaving 17 bases between the germline ends. In DNA form, the CDR3 reads TGTGCCAGTAGTATAGAGGGCGGGAGGGCCAACGTCCTGACTTTC. Translating it yields CASSIEGGRANVLTF.

This clonotype was picked up a small number of times. The chain combines TRBV7-9 with TRBJ2-7; TRBD1 aligns across 7 bases. The DNA end lines up better with TRBJ2-4; the J call may be wrong. Germline V CDR1 and CDR2: SEHNR, FQNEAQ (reference sequence). The CDR3 is 13 residues long. CDR3 sequence: CASSIYQGDIQYF. The CDR3 DNA follows: TGTGCCAGCAGCATCTACCAGGGGGACATTCAGTACTTC.

This clonotype was seen just once. J is TRBJ2-7 and V is TRBV7-2, with TRBD2 matching 9 bases. The germline V gene encodes CDR1 SGHTA and CDR2 FQGNSA. This CDR3 has 16 residues. V lost 8 bases to trimming and J lost 0 bases; unmatched junction nucleotides: 11. The CDR3 bases are TGTGCCAGCTCACGGGGCCAGACTAGCGGCTCCTACGAGCAGTACTTC. It is translated as CASSRGQTSGSYEQYF.

The genes are TRBV15 and TRBJ2-5; TRBD2 matches at 7 bases. This CDR3 is built from 15 residues. Looked up from germline, CDR1 is LNHNV and CDR2 is YYDKDF (reference sequence). V gave up 1 base and J gave up 5 bases; unmatched junction bases: 7. The CDR3 loop is CATSRVPVGRETQYF. The CDR3, as DNA: TGTGCCACCAGCAGAGTGCCAGTCGGGAGGGAGACCCAGTACTTC.

This clonotype appeared many times. This chain joins TRBV25-1 and TRBJ2-5; TRBD2 aligns across 8 bases. This CDR3 is built from 14 residues. V shed 7 bases and J 5 bases; nucleotides not matched to a gene: 9. From germline, CDR1 is MGHDK and CDR2 SYGVNS. The CDR3 DNA follows: TGTGCCAGCATCGGGGGGGGTCCGGGGGAGACCCAGTACTTC. It is translated as CASIGGGPGETQYF.

There are many counts of this clonotype. This chain connects TRBV15 to TRBJ1-2; the D gene is possibly TRBD1 (6 bases). Germline CDR1 is LNHNV and CDR2 is YYDKDF (reference sequence). This CDR3 is 14 amino acids long. V was clipped by 5 bases and J by 6 bases, with 16 bases between them. CDR3 DNA: TGTGCCACCAGCCTTTTCCGGGACAATAATGGCTACACCTTC. Its translation is CATSLFRDNNGYTF.

This clonotype was observed many times. This sequence joins TRBV15 and TRBJ2-5, with 7 positions matching TRBD1. J was trimmed by 2 bases and V by 7 bases; bases with no gene match: 10. Germline V gene sequence: CDR1 LNHNV, CDR2 YYDKDF (reference sequence). This CDR3 is built from 15 residues. The CDR3: CATTALGQIQETQYF. For the CDR3, the DNA is TGTGCCACCACGGCCCTGGGACAGATTCAAGAGACCCAGTACTTC. The full variable domain, in which reference TRBV15 and TRBJ2-5 provide the parts outside the CDR3, is DAMVIQNPRYQVTQFGKPVTLSCSQTLNHNVMYWYQQKSSQAPKLLFHYYDKDFNNEADTPDNFQSRRPNTSFCFLDIRSPGLGDTAMYLCATTALGQIQETQYFGPGTRLLVL.

This clonotype was seen repeatedly, ten times or more. This sequence joins TRBV5-5 and TRBJ2-7, with TRBD1 matching 9 bases. Germline V gene sequence: CDR1 SGHKS, CDR2 YYEKEE (reference sequence). V gave up 7 bases and J gave up 5 bases; unmatched junction bases: 10. The CDR3 runs 14 residues. The CDR3 coding sequence is TGTGCCAGCTGCCGGACAGGGGTTATCGACGAGCAGTACTTC. Protein sequence: CASCRTGVIDEQYF.

The gene calls are TRBV29-1 and TRBJ2-6; 7 bases fit TRBD1. Germline V CDR1 and CDR2: SQVTM, ANQGSEA. Losses at the gene ends were 3 bases for V and 2 bases for J; bases not matched to a gene: 10. CDR3 size: 17 residues. CDR3 DNA: TGCAGCGTTGACGTGAGGGGGCGCTGGGCTGGGGCCAACGTCCTGACTTTC. Translated: CSVDVRGRWAGANVLTF.

The J gene is TRBJ2-7, the V gene TRBV6-5; 12 positions agree with TRBD2. This CDR3 has 17 residues. Germline CDR1 and CDR2: MNHEY and SVGAGI. V shed 6 bases and J 4 bases; nucleotides not matched to a gene: 13. CDR3 loop: CASSLGLAGGPWYEQYF. DNA for the CDR3: TGTGCCAGCAGCCTGGGGCTAGCGGGAGGGCCTTGGTACGAGCAGTACTTC.

This clonotype was detected many times. This chain uses TRBV5-6 with TRBJ1-1; tentative D call: TRBD1 (5 bases). Trimming cost V 2 bases and J 3 bases, with 11 bases left between them. Per the germline V gene, CDR1 is SGHDT and CDR2 is YYEEEE. CDR3 length equals 14 residues. The CDR3, as DNA: TGTGCCAGCAGCTTCCGGGGGACGGACACTGAAGCTTTCTTT. Residues: CASSFRGTDTEAFF. The full variable domain, rest sourced from reference TRBV5-6 and TRBJ1-1, is DAGVTQSPTHLIKTRGQQVTLRCSPKSGHDTVSWYQQALGQGPQFIFQYYEEEERQRGNFPDRFSGHQFPNYSSELNVNALLLGDSALYLCASSFRGTDTEAFFGQGTRLTVV.

Ten or more counts support this clonotype. The chain joins TRBV5-6 to TRBJ1-2; D ambiguous. The CDR3 loop spans 13 amino acids. The V gene lost 0 bases and the J gene lost 2 bases, with 5 bases spanning the gap. Germline V gives CDR1 SGHDT, CDR2 YYEEEE. CDR3 residues: CASSLAVNYGYTF. CDR3 DNA: TGTGCCAGCAGCTTGGCCGTAAACTATGGCTACACCTTC. Full variable domain (missing parts from reference TRBV5-6 and TRBJ1-2): DAGVTQSPTHLIKTRGQQVTLRCSPKSGHDTVSWYQQALGQGPQFIFQYYEEEERQRGNFPDRFSGHQFPNYSSELNVNALLLGDSALYLCASSLAVNYGYTFGSGTRLTVV.

The CDR3 spells CASSGLANAFGAPEAFF. CDR3 nucleotide sequence: TGTGCCAGCAGTGGACTAGCGAACGCTTTTGGGGCCCCTGAAGCTTTCTTT. V and J are TRBV2 and TRBJ1-1; possible D gene TRBD1, 5 bases. From germline, CDR1 is SNHLY and CDR2 FYNNEI. Between the trimmed V and J ends, which lost 4 bases and 6 bases, there was a span of 24 bases. The CDR3 sequence is 17 residues long.